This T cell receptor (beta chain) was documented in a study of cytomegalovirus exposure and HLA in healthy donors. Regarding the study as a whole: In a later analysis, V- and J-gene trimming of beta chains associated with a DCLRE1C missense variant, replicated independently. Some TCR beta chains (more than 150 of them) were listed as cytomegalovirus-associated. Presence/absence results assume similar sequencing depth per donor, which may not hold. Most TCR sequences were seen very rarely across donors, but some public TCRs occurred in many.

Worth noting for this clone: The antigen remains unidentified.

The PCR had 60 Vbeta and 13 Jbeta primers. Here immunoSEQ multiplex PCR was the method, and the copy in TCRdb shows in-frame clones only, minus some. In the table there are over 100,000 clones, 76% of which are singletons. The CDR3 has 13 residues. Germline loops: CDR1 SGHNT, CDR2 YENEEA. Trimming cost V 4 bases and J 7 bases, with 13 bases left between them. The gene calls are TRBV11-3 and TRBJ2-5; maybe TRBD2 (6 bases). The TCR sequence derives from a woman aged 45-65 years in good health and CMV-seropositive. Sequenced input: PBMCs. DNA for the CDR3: TGTGCCAGCAGCTCCGCAAGGGGAGGGACCCAGTACTTC. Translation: CASSSARGGTQYF.